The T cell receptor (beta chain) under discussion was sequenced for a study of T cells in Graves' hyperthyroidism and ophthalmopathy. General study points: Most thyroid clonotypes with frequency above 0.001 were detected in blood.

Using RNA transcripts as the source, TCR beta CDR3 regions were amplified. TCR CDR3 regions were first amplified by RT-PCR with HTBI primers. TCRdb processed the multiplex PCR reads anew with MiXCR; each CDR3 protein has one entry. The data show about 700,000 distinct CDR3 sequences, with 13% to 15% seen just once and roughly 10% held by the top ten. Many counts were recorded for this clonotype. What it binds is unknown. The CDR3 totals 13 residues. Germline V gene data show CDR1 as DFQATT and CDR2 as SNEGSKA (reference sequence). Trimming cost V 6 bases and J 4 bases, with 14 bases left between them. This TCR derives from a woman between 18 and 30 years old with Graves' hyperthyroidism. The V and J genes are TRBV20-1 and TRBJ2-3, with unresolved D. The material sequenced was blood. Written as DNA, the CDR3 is TGCAGTGCCGGATCAGCAGCAGCAGATACGCAGTATTTT. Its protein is CSAGSAAADTQYF.